A selection of T cell receptor beta chains follows, all from one sample in a study of blood T cell repertoires in COVID-19. Assay: immunoSEQ multiplex PCR; the TCRdb copy retains only in-frame clones and omits some. The sample consists of approximately 98,000 clones, about 81% of them appearing once. Sequencing was performed on peripheral blood. These receptors came from a man aged 55-75 years with acute or convalescent COVID-19. Each CDR3 is given with its conserved first and last residue. The D gene is left open where the match is weak. Expanded clones are given a class, and other clones once, few, many or no size at all.

cdr3_aa | cdr3_nt | clone_size | d_call | j_call | v_call
CAWSVSRTRVTEAFF | TGTGCCTGGAGTGTAAGTCGAACCAGGGTGACTGAAGCTTTCTTT | NA | NA | TRBJ1-1 | TRBV30
CAWSVTGQQPQHF | TGTGCCTGGAGTGTAACGGGACAACAGCCCCAGCATTTT | NA | NA | TRBJ1-5 | TRBV30
CASSISRQIIYSQPQHF | TGTGCCAGTAGTATTTCGCGACAAATAATCTACTCCCAGCCCCAGCATTTT | NA | NA | TRBJ1-5 | TRBV19
CASSQNRRSGANVLTF | TGTGCCAGCTCACAGAACAGACGCTCTGGGGCCAACGTCCTGACTTTC | NA | NA | TRBJ2-6 | TRBV18
CASSDFNRAGTEAFF | TGTGCCAGCAGTGACTTCAATCGGGCGGGAACTGAAGCTTTCTTT | NA | NA | TRBJ1-1 | TRBV6-4
CASTGWGDPGYTF | TGTGCCAGCACGGGGTGGGGGGACCCTGGCTACACCTTC | NA | NA | TRBJ1-2 | TRBV9
CATNRDRANYGYTF | TGTGCAACAAACCGGGACAGGGCTAACTATGGCTACACCTTC | NA | TRBD1 | TRBJ1-2 | TRBV15
CASSRGDEQFF | TGTGCCAGCAGCCGGGGAGATGAGCAGTTCTTC | NA | NA | TRBJ2-1 | TRBV11-3
CATSRALGAASTDTQYF | TGTGCCACCAGCAGAGCACTGGGGGCGGCTAGCACAGATACGCAGTATTTT | NA | NA | TRBJ2-3 | TRBV15
CASSPQLAGSGTQYF | TGTGCCAGTAGTCCCCAACTAGCGGGAAGTGGGACCCAGTACTTC | NA | TRBD2 | TRBJ2-5 | TRBV19
CASSWAGEGNEQFF | TGTGCCAGCAGTTGGGCAGGGGAAGGCAATGAGCAGTTCTTC | NA | NA | TRBJ2-1 | TRBV6-5
CASSLGQGARETQYF | TGCGCCAGCAGCTTGGGACAGGGGGCACGGGAGACCCAGTACTTC | NA | TRBD1 | TRBJ2-5 | TRBV5-1
CASTSSGYNEQFF | TGTGCCAGTACGTCCAGCGGATACAATGAGCAGTTCTTC | NA | NA | TRBJ2-1 | TRBV19
CASTTRQGAPYGYTF | TGTGCCAGCACCACCAGACAGGGGGCCCCGTATGGCTACACCTTC | NA | TRBD1 | TRBJ1-2 | TRBV6-5
CASSQAGSYEQYF | TGTGCCAGCTCACAGGCAGGCTCCTACGAGCAGTACTTC | NA | NA | TRBJ2-7 | TRBV18
CAWREQGRGTQYF | TGTGCCTGGAGGGAGCAGGGTCGAGGGACCCAGTACTTC | medium-sized | NA | TRBJ2-5 | TRBV30
CASSWGGGQDTEAFF | TGTGCCAGCAGCTGGGGCGGGGGGCAGGACACTGAAGCTTTCTTT | NA | NA | TRBJ1-1 | TRBV6-6
CASSYSGVGGNYGYTF | TGTGCCAGCAGTTACTCGGGAGTAGGTGGCAACTATGGCTACACCTTC | NA | NA | TRBJ1-2 | TRBV6-5
CASSVTGNGWTDTQYF | TGTGCCAGCAGCGTCACAGGGAACGGATGGACAGATACGCAGTATTTT | NA | NA | TRBJ2-3 | TRBV9
CASSVEGAQPQHF | TGTGCCAGCAGCGTAGAGGGGGCACAGCCCCAGCATTTT | NA | TRBD1 | TRBJ1-5 | TRBV9
CASSEARGETQYF | TGTGCCAGCAGTGAGGCCAGGGGAGAGACCCAGTACTTC | few | NA | TRBJ2-5 | TRBV2
CASSLVGGTYEQYF | TGTGCCAGCAGTTTGGTCGGGGGAACCTACGAGCAGTACTTC | NA | NA | TRBJ2-7 | TRBV6-6
CASSTGTEAFF | TGTGCCAGCTCCACAGGGACTGAAGCTTTCTTT | NA | NA | TRBJ1-1 | TRBV18
CASSLGLAGNNEQFF | TGTGCCAGCAGCTTGGGACTAGCGGGAAACAATGAGCAGTTCTTC | NA | TRBD2 | TRBJ2-1 | TRBV7-2
CASSLVSYGQNYGYTF | TGTGCCAGCAGCTTAGTGTCTTATGGGCAGAACTATGGCTACACCTTC | NA | NA | TRBJ1-2 | TRBV7-9
CASSQDRVLETQYF | TGTGCCAGCAGCCAAGATCGGGTCTTAGAGACCCAGTACTTC | NA | NA | TRBJ2-5 | TRBV14
CASSRLGTGYNEQFF | TGTGCCAGCAGCCGCCTCGGGACAGGCTACAATGAGCAGTTCTTC | NA | TRBD1 | TRBJ2-1 | TRBV11-3
CASSFPENSYNEQFF | TGTGCCAGCAGCTTTCCGGAGAATTCCTACAATGAGCAGTTCTTC | NA | NA | TRBJ2-1 | TRBV7-9
CASSFPGLTQETQYF | TGTGCCAGTAGTTTTCCGGGACTAACACAAGAGACCCAGTACTTC | NA | TRBD2 | TRBJ2-5 | TRBV19
CASSPTGGSEAFF | TGTGCCAGCAGCCCGACCGGGGGGTCTGAAGCTTTCTTT | NA | NA | TRBJ1-1 | TRBV7-9
CASSIGTPNYGYTF | TGTGCCAGCTCAATCGGGACACCCAACTATGGCTACACCTTC | NA | NA | TRBJ1-2 | TRBV2
CASRSTSGPSYNEQFF | TGCGCCAGCAGATCCACTAGCGGACCCTCCTACAATGAGCAGTTCTTC | NA | TRBD2 | TRBJ2-1 | TRBV5-1
CASSSSDAGNSPLHF | TGTGCCAGCAGCTCTTCAGACGCAGGGAATTCACCCCTCCACTTT | NA | NA | TRBJ1-6 | TRBV11-1
CAWSVRGGSGEKLFF | TGTGCCTGGAGTGTACGGGGGGGTTCGGGTGAAAAACTGTTTTTT | NA | NA | TRBJ1-4 | TRBV30
CASGRGIGTEAFF | TGTGCCAGTGGTCGGGGGATTGGGACTGAAGCTTTCTTT | NA | NA | TRBJ1-1 | TRBV9
CASSPPRGRASSYNEQFF | TGTGCCAGCAGTCCCCCCCGCGGGAGGGCGAGCTCCTACAATGAGCAGTTCTTC | NA | TRBD2 | TRBJ2-1 | TRBV6-2/TRBV6-3
CASSPQGTAEAFF | TGCGCCAGCAGCCCTCAGGGTACCGCTGAAGCTTTCTTT | once | NA | TRBJ1-1 | TRBV5-1
CASSFLQGAAFF | TGTGCCAGCAGCTTCCTACAGGGCGCAGCTTTCTTT | NA | NA | TRBJ1-1 | TRBV7-3
CASSISGGSAHYEQYF | TGTGCCAGTAGTATAAGCGGAGGGTCAGCCCACTACGAGCAGTACTTC | NA | NA | TRBJ2-7 | TRBV19
CASSAGQGRILTEHF | TGTGCCAGCAGTGCAGGACAGGGGCGGATTTTAACCGAGCATTTT | NA | TRBD1 | TRBJ1-5 | TRBV6-2/TRBV6-3
CASSSPGGGRGEQFF | TGTGCCAGTAGCTCACCCGGGGGGGGACGGGGTGAGCAGTTCTTC | NA | TRBD2 | TRBJ2-1 | TRBV19
CASSFGAPEDGYTF | TGCGCCAGCAGCTTTGGGGCGCCCGAGGATGGCTACACCTTC | NA | NA | TRBJ1-2 | TRBV5-1
CASEGGQSNEAFF | TGTGCTAGTGAGGGGGGACAGTCTAATGAAGCTTTCTTT | NA | TRBD1 | TRBJ1-1 | TRBV12-5
CASSIGGMNTEAFF | TGTGCCAGTAGTATAGGCGGCATGAACACTGAAGCTTTCTTT | NA | NA | TRBJ1-1 | TRBV19
CASTPGGTRGYNEQFF | TGTGCCAGCACCCCGGGAGGGACTCGCGGCTACAATGAGCAGTTCTTC | NA | TRBD2 | TRBJ2-1 | TRBV5-4